These 4 T cell receptor beta chains came from one sample sequenced in a study of OX40 agonist ivuxolimab in advanced cancers. Libraries were prepared by immunoSEQ multiplex PCR; TCRdb keeps only in-frame clonotypes and omits some of them. The data contain tens of thousands of clones, around 86% of them seen just once; the ten biggest clones take up 0.88%. Sample: CD4+ or CD8+ T cells sorted from blood, taken in a trial of the OX40 agonist ivuxolimab. These TCRs come from an adult with an advanced solid tumor such as melanoma, head and neck, liver or kidney cancer.

The CDR3 coding sequence is TGTGCCAGCACCCAGGGTGGATTACAGTTCTTC. It translates to CASTQGGLQFF. The chain has TRBV6-5 and TRBJ2-1; D might be TRBD1 (5 bases). The CDR3 extends over 11 amino acids. Germline values: CDR1 MNHEY, CDR2 SVGAGI. Trimming shortened V by 7 bases and J by 13 bases, and 14 bases separated the two germline ends.

CDR3 DNA: TGTGCTAGTGGTTCGAACTTACGTTACGAGCAGTACTTC. Protein sequence: CASGSNLRYEQYF. V is TRBV12-5 and J is TRBJ2-7; D is uncertain. V gave up 4 bases and J gave up 4 bases, with 11 bases separating them. Germline V lookup: CDR1 LGHNT, CDR2 FRNRAP. The CDR3 is 13 amino acids. Supplemented by reference TRBV12-5 and TRBJ2-7, the full variable domain reads DARVTQTPRHKVTEMGQEVTMRCQPILGHNTVFWYRQTMMQGLELLAYFRNRAPLDDSGMPKDRFSAEMPDATLATLKIQPSEPRDSAVYFCASGSNLRYEQYFGPGTRLTVT.

V and J are TRBV28 and TRBJ2-4; D gene uncertain. Germline CDR1 and CDR2: MDHEN and SYDVKM. This CDR3 is built from 16 residues. V was trimmed by 2 bases and J by 0 bases, leaving 11 bases between them. The CDR3 DNA is TGTGCCAGCAGTTTAGACAACCAGAGAGCCAAAAACATTCAGTACTTC. It codes for CASSLDNQRAKNIQYF.

This CDR3 reads CASSRLTGGNTGELFF. The CDR3, as DNA: TGTGCCAGTAGTAGATTGACAGGGGGAAACACCGGGGAGCTGTTTTTT. V usage is TRBV19 and J usage is TRBJ2-2; 9 nucleotides agree with TRBD1. Trimming cost V 4 bases and J 2 bases; bases outside gene matches: 5. The CDR3 is 16 amino acids. The germline gives CDR1 LNHDA, CDR2 SQIVND (reference sequence).